The entry below gives a single T cell receptor (beta chain) sequence along with its context. Its antigen is currently not known. No base qualities exist here, and no much larger clone lies one base off it. The germline V gene specifies MGHRA as CDR1 and YSYEKL as CDR2. The CDR3 contains 14 residues, cysteine and phenylalanine counted. Solely the CDR3 DNA is kept, with 42 bases framed from the first base. The junction shows trimming of 1 base on V and 2 bases on J, plus 8 bases between the germline ends. The library was built by means of the immunoSEQ multiplex PCR assay. DNA from the CD4+ T cells that had been cultured and isolated underwent TCR beta CDR3 sequencing. Regarding the original processing steps: Non-productive TCR sequences were discarded, and reads were trimmed to the CDR3 region, with only CDR3s of 7 or more amino acids retained. Antigen-specific clonotypes were identified using the MANAFEST web app by comparison of expansion in peptide wells against reference cultures. To be called positive, a clone needed expansion at FDR<0.05 compared with the reference and with all other wells, an odds ratio greater than 5, and a frequency greater than 0.1% in two replicate wells. Cross-reactive clonotypes were defined as significantly expanded in SARS-CoV-2 spike wells and in at least one common cold coronavirus spike condition. CDR3 similarity was assessed by Levenshtein distance using the stringdist R package, and unrooted trees were constructed with ape in R 3.6.1. TCRdb stores this immuneACCESS table with in-frame sequences only. Part of the clones is absent; in the studies checked, under half of the shortfall reflects unresolved V genes, and no reason is known for the rest. That table supplies the V and J calls and clone size; D and trimming were determined from the DNA. For this sample there are roughly 56,000 clones; 55% to 85% appear just once. In total, the top ten clones hold 1% to 1.5% of the sample.

This entry comes from a study of vaccination effects on CD4 cells after COVID-19 (dated by TCRdb to 2022 to 2024). With respect to the entire study: Across the study, the median time from the second dose to post-vaccine sampling was 72 days (range 14 to 241). SARS-CoV-2 spike-specific CD4+ TCR repertoires were compared before and after mRNA vaccination in COVID-19 convalescent patients and in infection-naive vaccine recipients. A total of 10 COVID-19 convalescent patients and a handful of SARS-CoV-2-naive healthy vaccine recipients were included in the full study. In the study, cultures from other donors were sequenced using the Oncomine TCR Beta short-read assay on an Illumina iSeq 100.

The full study reports these points: Among healthy vaccine recipients, nearly all vaccine-induced clones were SARS-CoV-2 mono-reactive, and only 1 of 255 was cross-reactive with common cold coronaviruses. At late post-vaccination timepoints, both infection-induced and vaccine-induced clones showed marked clonal contraction, consistent with waning T cell responses. Only a small number of convalescent patients were included, and no early post-infection timepoints were available, which limited the study.

To identify antigen-specific CD4+ T cell clonotypes by their expansion, the ViraFEST assay first stimulated PBMC with viral peptide pools and then applied TCR sequencing. After more than 9 days of culture, CD4+ T cells were isolated with the EasySep CD4+ T cell isolation kit. Each participant got two doses of an mRNA SARS-CoV-2 vaccine, either BNT162b2 or mRNA-1273. Negative nucleocapsid antibody results before and after vaccination confirmed that the healthy vaccine recipients had no prior SARS-CoV-2 infection. Each well held more than 1.5 million PBMC cultured in IMDM containing around 5% human AB serum, roughly 9.6 IU/ml IL-2 and gentamicin, along with 8 to 10 ug/ml peptides. Half of the culture medium was replaced with fresh IL-2-containing medium on days 3 and 7. Each peptide stimulation condition was cultured in triplicate wells unless otherwise noted. Using Ficoll-Paque Plus gradient centrifugation, PBMC were separated from whole blood and then either used fresh or cryopreserved at -140C. Overlapping peptide pools spanned the spike proteins of SARS-CoV-2 and the common cold coronaviruses HCoV-NL63, HCoV-OC43 and HCoV-229E. The QIAamp micro DNA kit was used to extract genomic DNA from the cultured CD4+ T cells.

This sample comprised CD4+ T cells from PBMCs cultured with HCoV-229E spike peptides, obtained after COVID-19 vaccination. This specimen's cell subset or site label, interpreted: HCoV-229E spike overlapping peptide pool stimulation. The chain couples TRBV4-1 to TRBJ1-1; the D region possibly corresponds to TRBD1 (6 bases align). This sequence originates from a human donor who received a COVID-19 vaccine. The CDR3 region reads CASSQAGGNTEAFF. The sequenced DNA is TGCGCCAGCAGCCAAGCCGGGGGCAACACTGAAGCTTTCTTT.